This TCR beta chain emerged from a study of cytotoxic CD8 clonotypes in ibrutinib-treated CLL. As for the study in general: Patient counts were some 11 relapsed/refractory, roughly 15 treatment-naive and around 18 IGHV unmutated.

TCRdb's copy holds only in-frame clones and misses some; the assay was immunoSEQ multiplex PCR. The table lists 9,400 or so clones, about 59% of them singletons. A few counts support this clone. This sequence was found in a human donor with chronic lymphocytic leukemia. Here the sequenced sample was PBMCs, taken before ibrutinib treatment.

CDR3 coding DNA: TGTGCCAGCGCGGGGAGAGATCAGCCCCAGCATTTT. It specifies CASAGRDQPQHF. V usage is TRBV6-6 and J usage is TRBJ1-5; unclear D gene. The CDR3 is 12 residues long. Per the germline V gene, CDR1 is MNHNY and CDR2 is SVGAGI (reference sequence). Between the trimmed V and J ends, which lost 8 bases and 5 bases, there was a span of 10 bases.